A single sample is the source of the 20 T cell receptor beta chains below, sequenced in a study of blood T cell repertoires in COVID-19. Measured with immunoSEQ multiplex PCR; TCRdb has only the in-frame clones, and not every one. The table has approximately 99,000 clones, about 83% seen once. Sequenced: peripheral blood. The receptors here all came from a man between 65 and 85 years old with active or convalescent COVID-19.

V usage is TRBV7-9 and J usage is TRBJ1-4; 8 nucleotides agree with TRBD1. Germline values: CDR1 SEHNR, CDR2 FQNEAQ (reference sequence). CDR3 length: 18 residues. With V trimmed by 5 bases and J by 1 base, 12 bases remained unmatched. CDR3 coding DNA: TGTGCCAGCAGCCCGATCCGCCTACAGGGGGGAACTAATGAAAAACTGTTTTTT. Protein sequence: CASSPIRLQGGTNEKLFF. The variable domain in full, completed from reference TRBV7-9 and TRBJ1-4, reads DTGVSQNPRHKITKRGQNVTFRCDPISEHNRLYWYRQTLGQGPEFLTYFQNEAQLEKSRLLSDRFSAERPKGSFSTLEIQRTEQGDSAMYLCASSPIRLQGGTNEKLFFGSGTQLSVL.

The V gene is TRBV28, the J gene TRBJ1-5; possible D gene TRBD1, 5 bases. Germline CDR1 reads MDHEN; CDR2 reads SYDVKM. CDR3 length equals 13 residues. Trimming removed 7 bases at V and 7 bases at J, with 14 bases between. The DNA of the CDR3 is TGTGCCAGCAAGGGGCAGCTGTGGCAGCCCCAGCATTTT. Amino acid sequence: CASKGQLWQPQHF.

This clone showed up just once. V usage is TRBV30 and J usage is TRBJ1-5; D unclear. Germline loops: CDR1 GTSNPN, CDR2 SVGIG (reference sequence). The CDR3 loop spans 18 amino acids. Deletions cut 5 bases from V and 4 bases from J, with 27 bases between. CDR3 in amino acids: CAWAPPSTTFWKNQPQHF. The DNA of the CDR3 is TGTGCCTGGGCCCCTCCTAGCACAACTTTTTGGAAGAATCAGCCCCAGCATTTT.

The chain links TRBV2 to TRBJ1-1; D call uncertain. Germline CDR1 is SNHLY and CDR2 is FYNNEI. The CDR3 has 13 amino acids. V was cut by 6 bases and J by 3 bases, with 11 bases left in between. CDR3 bases: TGTGCCAGCAGCCGGGAAATGGACACTGAAGCTTTCTTT. As protein: CASSREMDTEAFF. The variable domain in full, completed from reference TRBV2 and TRBJ1-1, reads EPEVTQTPSHQVTQMGQEVILRCVPISNHLYFYWYRQILGQKVEFLVSFYNNEISEKSEIFDDQFSVERPDGSNFTLKIRSTKLEDSAMYFCASSREMDTEAFFGQGTRLTVV.

This clone showed up just a few times. This chain joins TRBV28 and TRBJ1-2; possibly TRBD1 for D (5 bases). The CDR3 contains 13 residues. Germline V gene lookup returns CDR1 MDHEN and CDR2 SYDVKM. Trimming removed 5 bases from V and 4 bases from J, with 11 bases in between. The CDR3 protein is CASSLRVFYGYTF. CDR3 sequence (DNA): TGTGCCAGCAGTCTCAGGGTTTTCTATGGCTACACCTTC.

A word on this clone: The same CDR3 also results from other DNA sequences found in this sample. The chain is built from TRBV9 and TRBJ2-7; D may be TRBD2 (6 bases). Between the trimmed V and J ends, which lost 0 bases and 3 bases, there was a span of 10 bases. Per germline, CDR1 SGDLS and CDR2 YYNGEE. The CDR3 runs to 14 residues. The CDR3 DNA is TGTGCCAGCAGCGTAGGTCCCGGGGGCTACGAGCAGTACTTC. It specifies CASSVGPGGYEQYF.

This clone was found once. The CDR3 is CASSVVVPLREKLFF. The CDR3 nucleotides read TGTGCCAGCAGCGTAGTTGTCCCCCTGAGGGAAAAACTGTTTTTT. The rearrangement uses TRBV9 and TRBJ1-4; D remains unclear. V was trimmed by 0 bases and J by 8 bases, leaving 14 bases between them. Germline V gene sequence: CDR1 SGDLS, CDR2 YYNGEE. This CDR3 comprises 15 residues.

In DNA, the CDR3 is TGTGCCAGCAGCTTAACCCGGGACAGGGGATATCAGCCCCAGCATTTT. Translated, it gives CASSLTRDRGYQPQHF. The chain links TRBV7-2 to TRBJ1-5, with 10 bases identical to TRBD1. The germline gives CDR1 SGHTA, CDR2 FQGNSA. This CDR3 has 16 amino acids. The V segment lost 2 bases and the J segment 5 bases; nucleotides outside the gene matches: 6.

This chain links TRBV5-1 with TRBJ2-7; tentative D call: TRBD2 (5 bases). The CDR3 length is 14 residues. V gave up 0 bases and J gave up 2 bases, with 9 bases separating them. Germline CDR1 reads SGHRS; CDR2 reads YFSETQ. CDR3 region: CASSLGGFPYEQYF. The CDR3 nucleotides are TGCGCCAGCAGCTTGGGAGGGTTTCCCTACGAGCAGTACTTC.

J is TRBJ2-2 and V is TRBV5-1; D gene ambiguous. CDR3 length equals 15 residues. Looked up from germline, CDR1 is SGHRS and CDR2 is YFSETQ. Trimming pared 0 bases from V and 2 bases from J, leaving 8 bases between. CDR3: CASSLAAVNTGELFF. CDR3 DNA sequence: TGCGCCAGCAGCTTGGCGGCGGTTAACACCGGGGAGCTGTTTTTT.

This chain joins TRBV2 and TRBJ2-1, with 9 positions matching TRBD2. The CDR3 extends over 13 amino acids. Germline V CDR1 and CDR2: SNHLY, FYNNEI. V was pared by 6 bases and J by 7 bases, with 4 bases of the junction left unmatched. CDR3 sequence reads: CASRGLARNEQFF. The CDR3 bases are TGTGCCAGCAGAGGACTAGCGAGGAATGAGCAGTTCTTC.

This clone was seen just once. The J gene is TRBJ1-1, the V gene TRBV5-4, with a tentative D call TRBD1 (6 bases). CDR3 length: 14 residues. The germline V and J ends were trimmed by 2 bases and 2 bases, with 10 bases remaining between them. From germline, CDR1 is SGHNT and CDR2 YYREEE (reference sequence). CDR3 DNA: TGTGCCAGCAGCTTCAGGGGACCTAACACTGAAGCTTTCTTT. Translating it yields CASSFRGPNTEAFF.

The chain joins TRBV15 to TRBJ2-1, with D unresolved. Trimming removed 0 bases at V and 0 bases at J, with 6 bases between. The CDR3 contains 15 residues. Per germline, CDR1 LNHNV and CDR2 YYDKDF (reference sequence). The CDR3 coding sequence is TGTGCCACCAGCAGAGAGGTTAGCTCCTACAATGAGCAGTTCTTC. Its translation: CATSREVSSYNEQFF.

V and J are TRBV7-9 and TRBJ1-1, with a tentative D call TRBD1 (5 bases). In germline, CDR1 is SEHNR, CDR2 FQNEAQ (reference sequence). With 1 base removed from V and 1 base from J, the gap between germline ends came to 13 bases. The CDR3 extends over 16 amino acids. The CDR3 region is CASSLDNGAGNTEAFF. CDR3 nucleotides: TGTGCCAGCAGCTTAGACAATGGGGCAGGGAACACTGAAGCTTTCTTT.

The V call is TRBV28, the J call TRBJ2-1; 12 bases are a match to TRBD2. Germline trimming cut 5 bases from V and 5 bases from J; bases unmatched to any gene: 7. The CDR3 runs 16 residues. Per germline, CDR1 MDHEN and CDR2 SYDVKM. The CDR3 loop reads CASSPPGLAGHNEQFF. In DNA, the CDR3 is TGTGCCAGCAGTCCTCCGGGACTAGCGGGCCACAATGAGCAGTTCTTC.

V usage is TRBV30 and J usage is TRBJ1-1, with TRBD1 as a possible D gene (5 bases). The CDR3 sequence is 13 residues long. Deletions cut 2 bases from V and 6 bases from J, with 13 bases between. CDR1 is GTSNPN and CDR2 is SVGIG in the germline V gene (reference sequence). CDR3 loop: CAWSRDSSPEAFF. CDR3 DNA sequence: TGTGCCTGGAGTCGCGACAGTTCTCCTGAAGCTTTCTTT.

The V and J genes are TRBV18 and TRBJ2-7, with 9 bases identical to TRBD1. J was trimmed by 0 bases and V by 6 bases; bases with no gene match: 6. The CDR3 is 15 residues long. Germline V gives CDR1 KGHSH, CDR2 LQKENI. CDR3 DNA: TGTGCCAGCTCCCTGGGACAGGGTGACTCCTACGAGCAGTACTTC. Translation gives CASSLGQGDSYEQYF.

The chain joins TRBV6-5 to TRBJ2-5, with TRBD1 identical over 8 bases. CDR3 length equals 15 residues. Trimming cost V 6 bases and J 1 base; bases outside gene matches: 7. CDR1 is MNHEY and CDR2 is SVGAGI in the germline V gene. The CDR3 spells CASRSRTGGQETQYF. The CDR3 coding sequence is TGTGCCAGCAGGAGCCGAACAGGGGGCCAAGAGACCCAGTACTTC.

This chain uses TRBV10-3 with TRBJ1-2, with TRBD1 as a possible D gene (6 bases). This CDR3 has 13 residues. Between the trimmed V and J ends, which lost 7 bases and 8 bases, there was a span of 17 bases. The germline gives CDR1 ENHRY, CDR2 SYGVKD. The CDR3 loop is CAITTDRSEGYTF. The CDR3 DNA reads TGTGCCATCACCACTGACAGGTCGGAGGGCTACACCTTC.

This sequence joins TRBV2 and TRBJ2-3, with 7 bases aligning to TRBD1. Germline V gives CDR1 SNHLY, CDR2 FYNNEI. The ends lost 7 bases at V and 0 bases at J; junction bases unmatched: 4. CDR3 length: 14 residues. The CDR3 loop reads CASTYRGSTDTQYF. CDR3 bases: TGTGCCAGCACCTACAGGGGAAGCACAGATACGCAGTATTTT.